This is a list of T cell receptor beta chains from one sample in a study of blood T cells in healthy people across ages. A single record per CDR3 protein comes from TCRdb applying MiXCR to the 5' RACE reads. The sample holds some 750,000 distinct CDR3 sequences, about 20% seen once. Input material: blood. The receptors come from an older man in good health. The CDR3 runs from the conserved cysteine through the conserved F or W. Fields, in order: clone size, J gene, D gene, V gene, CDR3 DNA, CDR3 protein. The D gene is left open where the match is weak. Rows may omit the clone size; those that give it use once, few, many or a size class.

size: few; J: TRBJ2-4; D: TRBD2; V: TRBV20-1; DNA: TGCAGTGCTAGTGCGGGAGAGGGGAGAAACATTCAGTACTTC; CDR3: CSASAGEGRNIQYF
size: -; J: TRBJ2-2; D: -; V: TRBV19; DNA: TGTGCCAGTAGTTTGACTAGTCCCGACATCGGGGAGCTGTTTTTT; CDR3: CASSLTSPDIGELFF
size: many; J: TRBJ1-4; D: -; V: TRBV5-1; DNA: TGCGCCAGCAGGTCCGGGGGGCCCCGTGGGGGCGAAAAACTGTTTTTT; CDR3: CASRSGGPRGGEKLFF
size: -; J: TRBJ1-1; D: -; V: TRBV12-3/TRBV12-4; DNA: TGTGCCAGCAGTTTCGGGGTTGAAGCTTTCTTT; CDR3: CASSFGVEAFF
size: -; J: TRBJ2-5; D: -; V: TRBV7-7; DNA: TGTGCCAGCAGCTCCCCCGCCGAGGAGTGTCAAGAGACCCAGTACTTC; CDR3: CASSSPAEECQETQYF
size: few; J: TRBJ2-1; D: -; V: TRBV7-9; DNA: TGTGCCAGCGGCCCCAGGAACGGTAGCCCCTACAATGAGCAGTTCTTC; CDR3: CASGPRNGSPYNEQFF
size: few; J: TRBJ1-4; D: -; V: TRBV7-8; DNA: TGTGCCAGCAGCCCCGTAGGACGGGCAACTAATGAAAAACTGTTTTTT; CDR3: CASSPVGRATNEKLFF
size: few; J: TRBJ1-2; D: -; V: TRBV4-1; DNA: TGCGCCAGCAGCCAAGAAATCGGGTCAAGTATTAACTATGGCTACACCTTC; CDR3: CASSQEIGSSINYGYTF
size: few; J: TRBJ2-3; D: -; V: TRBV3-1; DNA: TGTGCCAGCAGCCAAGTTTCGGTGGCAGATACGCAGTATTTT; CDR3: CASSQVSVADTQYF
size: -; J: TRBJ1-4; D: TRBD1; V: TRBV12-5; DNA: TGTGTTAGTGGTTTGGGCCTTACAGGGGACGAAAAACTGTTTTTT; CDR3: CVSGLGLTGDEKLFF
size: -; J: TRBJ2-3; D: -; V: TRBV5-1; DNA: TGCGCCAGCAGCTGGGGGCCTTCCGGTGGGGGCACAGATACGCAGTATTTT; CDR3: CASSWGPSGGGTDTQYF